These 27 T cell receptor beta chains were sequenced from one sample in a study of T cell repertoires in aging, cancer and after chemotherapy. Peripheral blood genomic DNA, not sorted cells or RNA, was the template. A mixed TRB-A/B primer pool amplified rearranged TRB by multiplex touch-down PCR. TCRdb re-called the multiplex PCR reads with MiXCR, one entry per CDR3 protein. The sample comprises around 10,000 distinct CDR3 sequences, about 35% of which are singletons, and 8% to 8.5% rests with the top ten. The sequenced sample consisted of blood. All receptors derive from a human donor in good health.

This clonotype was counted a single time. The rearrangement uses TRBV18 and TRBJ2-7; D possibly corresponds to TRBD1 (6 bases). V was trimmed by 5 bases and J by 4 bases, leaving 21 bases between them. There are 16 residues in the CDR3. Germline CDR1 reads KGHSH; CDR2 reads LQKENI. The CDR3 reads CASSASLGANMYEQYF. CDR3 bases: TGTGCCAGCTCAGCCTCTTTGGGGGCGAATATGTACGAGCAGTACTTC.

This clonotype was counted a few times. The chain uses TRBV30 and TRBJ1-4; 8 nucleotides agree with TRBD1. Germline V gives CDR1 GTSNPN, CDR2 SVGIG (reference sequence). The CDR3 runs 14 residues. V was pared by 7 bases and J by 3 bases, with 7 bases of the junction left unmatched. The CDR3: CAYQGATANEKLFF. DNA of the CDR3: TGTGCCTACCAGGGGGCGACGGCTAATGAAAAACTGTTTTTT. The complete variable domain, with remaining parts taken from reference TRBV30 and TRBJ1-4, reads SQTIHQWPATLVQPVGSPLSLECTVEGTSNPNLYWYRQAAGRGLQLLFYSVGIGQISSEVPQNLSASRPQDRQFILSSKKLLLSDSGFYLCAYQGATANEKLFFGSGTQLSVL.

This clonotype was observed a handful of times. The rearrangement links TRBV6-1 to TRBJ2-3; D unclear. The CDR3 extends over 15 amino acids. Germline V CDR1 and CDR2: MNHNS, SASEGT. With 8 bases removed from V and 0 bases from J, the gap between germline ends came to 15 bases. CDR3 protein: CASLRLAPSTDTQYF. CDR3 bases: TGTGCCAGCCTCCGACTGGCCCCTAGCACAGATACGCAGTATTTT.

The J gene is TRBJ2-5, the V gene TRBV12-3 or TRBV12-4, with D maybe TRBD2 (7 bases). V dropped 3 bases and J dropped 5 bases, with 16 bases sitting between them. The CDR3 is 15 amino acids. The CDR3 coding sequence is TGTGCCAGCAGTTTCCAGACCAGGGGAGGGGAGACCCAGTACTTC. This codes for CASSFQTRGGETQYF.

The chain recombines TRBV7-2 with TRBJ2-5; the D is unclear. Germline V gives CDR1 SGHTA, CDR2 FQGNSA. The CDR3 is 15 residues long. Trimming shortened V by 5 bases and J by 1 base, and 14 bases separated the two germline ends. CDR3 coding DNA: TGTGCCAGCAGCCCGGACGGAGAAAGCCAAGAGACCCAGTACTTC. Its protein is CASSPDGESQETQYF.

The chain carries TRBV18 and TRBJ2-2; 9 nucleotides align to TRBD2. V lost 2 bases and J lost 5; bases outside the gene matches: 3. The CDR3 length is 15 residues. Germline V gene lookup returns CDR1 KGHSH and CDR2 LQKENI. The chain's CDR3 is CASSPGLARTGELFF. The CDR3 bases are TGTGCCAGCTCACCAGGACTAGCGAGAACCGGGGAGCTGTTTTTT.

The chain has TRBV6-6 and TRBJ1-4; weak D call: TRBD1 (6 bases). V was trimmed by 6 bases and J by 3 bases, leaving 14 bases between them. The CDR3 consists of 15 residues. The V gene's germline CDR1 is MNHNY and CDR2 SVGAGI (reference sequence). CDR3 DNA sequence: TGTGCCAGCAGGGGAGGGGGGGCGGCTAATGAAAAACTGTTTTTT. Translation gives CASRGGGAANEKLFF.

This clonotype turned up a few times. The V and J genes are TRBV29-1 and TRBJ1-2; TRBD1 agrees at 9 bases. This CDR3 is built from 12 residues. CDR1 is SQVTM, CDR2 ANQGSEA, per germline. The junction had 5 bases not matched to a gene; V was cut back by 6 bases and J by 6 bases. The CDR3 is CSVPTGGHGYTF. CDR3 DNA: TGCAGCGTCCCCACAGGGGGCCATGGCTACACCTTC.

This clonotype is termed medium-sized (0.01 to 0.1%). The J gene is TRBJ2-7, the V gene TRBV29-1; D is ambiguous. The CDR3 length is 11 residues. With 4 bases removed from V and 6 bases from J, the gap between germline ends came to 10 bases. Germline V CDR1 and CDR2: SQVTM, ANQGSEA. DNA of the CDR3: TGCAGCGTTGGGGGTAGCCCCGAGCAGTACTTC. It yields the protein CSVGGSPEQYF.

This chain connects TRBV29-1 to TRBJ2-1; D is undetermined. Germline V gene sequence: CDR1 SQVTM, CDR2 ANQGSEA. The V and J ends lost 3 bases and 5 bases respectively, with 11 bases between them. This CDR3 region has 13 residues. The CDR3 protein is CSVEDRDNNEQFF. The CDR3 DNA reads TGCAGCGTTGAGGACCGAGATAACAATGAGCAGTTCTTC.

This clonotype was detected a few times. This chain links TRBV6-6 with TRBJ1-5; D is possibly TRBD1 (6 bases). The germline V gene has CDR1 MNHNY and CDR2 SVGAGI (reference sequence). The V end was cut by 6 bases, the J end by 7 bases, with 16 bases between. This CDR3 contains 14 residues. CDR3 sequence (DNA): TGTGCCAGCAGCCAACAGGGATCGGGACAGCCCCAGCATTTT. Translating gives CASSQQGSGQPQHF.

This clonotype has more than one count but fewer than ten. The CDR3 reads CASTAGNAGSYNEQFF. The CDR3 nucleotides read TGTGCCAGTACGGCGGGAAACGCAGGATCGTACAATGAGCAGTTCTTC. This chain links TRBV19 with TRBJ2-1; D may be TRBD2 (6 bases). The CDR3 contains 16 residues. V was pared by 7 bases and J by 4 bases, with 20 bases between. From germline, CDR1 is LNHDA and CDR2 SQIVND (reference sequence). Variable domain in full (rest from reference TRBV19 and TRBJ2-1): DGGITQSPKYLFRKEGQNVTLSCEQNLNHDAMYWYRQDPGQGLRLIYYSQIVNDFQKGDIAEGYSVSREKKESFPLTVTSAQKNPTAFYLCASTAGNAGSYNEQFFGPGTRLTVL.

By share of the sample, this clonotype is medium-sized. This sequence joins TRBV29-1 and TRBJ2-2; tentative D call: TRBD2 (5 bases). The CDR3 has 15 amino acids. The V end was cut by 7 bases, the J end by 0 bases, with 15 bases between. CDR1 is SQVTM and CDR2 is ANQGSEA in the germline V gene. In DNA, the CDR3 is TGCAGCGCGGCGAGGGCTGCGACGAACACCGGGGAGCTGTTTTTT. Protein: CSAARAATNTGELFF.

The chain has TRBV19 and TRBJ1-5; D gene ambiguous. Germline CDR1 LNHDA, CDR2 SQIVND (reference sequence). The CDR3 extends over 17 amino acids. The V gene lost 7 bases and the J gene lost 0 bases, with 19 bases spanning the gap. CDR3 sequence: CASILLTGRYSNQPQHF. CDR3 sequence (DNA): TGTGCCAGTATCCTTTTGACCGGGAGGTATAGCAATCAGCCCCAGCATTTT.

The gene calls are TRBV5-1 and TRBJ1-6, with 9 bases matching TRBD1. The V segment lost 5 bases and the J segment 6 bases; nucleotides outside the gene matches: 3. Germline V gene lookup returns CDR1 SGHRS and CDR2 YFSETQ. This CDR3 has 14 residues. The CDR3 region is CASRSGQGNSPLHF. The CDR3 DNA sequence: TGCGCCAGCAGATCGGGACAGGGTAATTCACCCCTCCACTTT.

The J gene is TRBJ2-1, the V gene TRBV5-6, with 8 bases identical to TRBD2. The V and J ends lost 3 bases and 11 bases, in that order; junction bases with no gene match: 7. Looked up from germline, CDR1 is SGHDT and CDR2 is YYEEEE. The CDR3 loop spans 13 amino acids. CDR3 residues: CASSSSGTSKQFF. DNA of the CDR3: TGTGCCAGCAGCTCCTCCGGGACTAGTAAGCAGTTCTTC. The variable domain in full, with the rest retrieved from reference TRBV5-6 and TRBJ2-1, is DAGVTQSPTHLIKTRGQQVTLRCSPKSGHDTVSWYQQALGQGPQFIFQYYEEEERQRGNFPDRFSGHQFPNYSSELNVNALLLGDSALYLCASSSSGTSKQFFGPGTRLTVL.

V usage is TRBV15 and J usage is TRBJ2-1; D may be TRBD2 (6 bases). Germline V gene lookup returns CDR1 LNHNV and CDR2 YYDKDF (reference sequence). The length of the CDR3 is 16 residues. V was trimmed by 0 bases and J by 0 bases, leaving 9 bases between them. The CDR3 DNA follows: TGTGCCACCAGCAGAGATGGGGGGAGCTCCTACAATGAGCAGTTCTTC. The encoded protein is CATSRDGGSSYNEQFF.

The rearrangement joins TRBV6-1 to TRBJ2-7; D remains ambiguous. The CDR3 is made up of 14 amino acids. The germline V gene has CDR1 MNHNS and CDR2 SASEGT. V lost 5 bases and J lost 7, with 18 bases in between. CDR3 DNA sequence: TGTGCCAGCAGTACTACCAGAGGCTCAGGTGAGCAGTACTTC. The encoded protein is CASSTTRGSGEQYF.

The V gene is TRBV6-1, the J gene TRBJ2-2, with unresolved D. V lost 6 bases and J 4 bases, leaving 12 bases between the germline ends. The CDR3 spans 14 residues. Germline lookup yields CDR1 MNHNS and CDR2 SASEGT. The CDR3 here is CASRTWASTGELFF. Written as DNA, the CDR3 is TGTGCCAGCAGAACTTGGGCCTCCACCGGGGAGCTGTTTTTT.

Only a few counts were recorded for this clonotype. The CDR3 reads CASSPSGPDTQYF. The CDR3 coding sequence is TGTGCCAGCTCACCATCAGGGCCAGATACGCAGTATTTT. The chain is built from TRBV18 and TRBJ2-3, with D possibly matching TRBD1 (5 bases). Germline values: CDR1 KGHSH, CDR2 LQKENI. V lost 2 bases, J lost 4 bases, and 7 bases lay in between. The length of the CDR3 is 13 residues.

This clonotype was seen a handful of times. This rearrangement joins TRBV19 to TRBJ1-2; the D is unclear. There are 15 residues in the CDR3. The germline CDR1 and CDR2 sequences are LNHDA and SQIVND (reference sequence). With 1 base removed from V and 0 bases from J, the gap between germline ends came to 9 bases. The CDR3: CASSIAEPANYGYTF. The CDR3 nucleotides are TGTGCCAGTAGTATAGCCGAACCGGCTAACTATGGCTACACCTTC. Together with reference TRBV19 and TRBJ1-2, the CDR3 gives the full variable domain: DGGITQSPKYLFRKEGQNVTLSCEQNLNHDAMYWYRQDPGQGLRLIYYSQIVNDFQKGDIAEGYSVSREKKESFPLTVTSAQKNPTAFYLCASSIAEPANYGYTFGSGTRLTVV.

This rearrangement joins TRBV6-6 to TRBJ2-7; no firm D call. V was shortened by 4 bases and J by 7 bases, with 11 bases between the two germline ends. The length of the CDR3 is 12 residues. The V gene's germline CDR1 is MNHNY and CDR2 SVGAGI (reference sequence). The CDR3 region is CASSFNPTEQYF. The CDR3 bases are TGTGCCAGCAGTTTCAACCCTACGGAGCAGTACTTC.

By frequency in the sample, this clonotype is medium-sized. The chain combines TRBV19 with TRBJ2-3; D is perhaps TRBD2 (6 bases). V shed 3 bases and J shed 1 base, with 17 bases lying between them. The CDR3 sequence is 17 residues long. Germline values: CDR1 LNHDA, CDR2 SQIVND (reference sequence). The CDR3 loop reads CASSIGGAASGTDTQYF. The CDR3 coding sequence is TGTGCCAGTAGTATCGGAGGGGCGGCTAGCGGCACAGATACGCAGTATTTT.

This chain links TRBV5-1 with TRBJ2-1; possible D gene TRBD2, 6 bases. Germline V gene data show CDR1 as SGHRS and CDR2 as YFSETQ. The CDR3 has 15 residues. V shed 4 bases and J shed 2 bases, with 13 bases lying between them. CDR3 amino acids: CASSLRAGPYNEQFF. For the CDR3, the DNA is TGCGCCAGCAGCCTCAGGGCGGGGCCCTACAATGAGCAGTTCTTC.

The rearrangement links TRBV6-1 to TRBJ2-3; D call uncertain. The V end lost 0 bases, the J end lost 4 bases, and 8 bases lay between the germline ends. The CDR3 is made up of 14 amino acids. Germline V CDR1 and CDR2: MNHNS, SASEGT. Here the CDR3 reads CASSEAPAADTQYF. CDR3 in DNA: TGTGCCAGCAGTGAAGCCCCTGCAGCAGATACGCAGTATTTT.

This clonotype is judged medium-sized. The J gene is TRBJ2-1, the V gene TRBV29-1; D gene uncertain. Germline assignment: CDR1 SQVTM and CDR2 ANQGSEA. The V gene lost 0 bases and the J gene lost 0 bases, with 9 bases spanning the gap. The CDR3 runs 15 residues. The CDR3 DNA sequence: TGCAGCGTTGAAGATCTAGGCTACTCCTACAATGAGCAGTTCTTC. It codes for CSVEDLGYSYNEQFF.

CDR3 coding DNA: TGTGCCAGCAGCTCCTTCTCCGGGACAGGGATTAATTCACCCCTCCACTTT. Its translation is CASSSFSGTGINSPLHF. The rearrangement joins TRBV11-1 to TRBJ1-6; TRBD1 agrees at 9 bases. Unmatched junction bases numbered 10, after V lost 4 bases and J lost 6 bases. The CDR3 totals 17 residues. CDR1 is SGHAT and CDR2 is FQDESV in the germline V gene (reference sequence).